Detailed here is one T cell receptor beta chain. Its target antigen remains unknown. The record has no base qualities; no much larger clone is one base away. Whole blood was collected in K2EDTA tubes by collaborating institutions according to the institutions' own protocols. For TCRbeta analysis, collaborators shipped samples in one of three forms: frozen whole blood, isolated PBMCs, or DNA extracted from either of those sample types. This entry belongs to a study of blood T cell repertoires in COVID-19 (dated by TCRdb to 2018 to 2020). Broadly, across the study: Samples covering the acute and convalescent phases of COVID-19 were provided by collaborators in the United States, Italy and Spain. The sample metadata nearly always contained a de-identified subject ID, COVID-19 status, age in years and sex. The repertoires were released in a freely available public database meant as a resource for research on the immune response to SARS-CoV-2. Where available, HLA class I and class II types were obtained from metadata supplied by the sample provider rather than from assay-based typing. The material from the prospective study consisted of cDNA or gDNA derived from T cells, B-cell-depleted T cells, or PBMCs. The samples were drawn from the first 160 participants of the ongoing ImmuneRACE study and from 1,254 subjects provided by 6 global collaborators. Deeply sampled blood TCRbeta repertoires from subjects exposed to, actively infected with, or recovered from COVID-19 were included in the dataset. Broad study findings and their caveats: The quantity of clinical and demographic metadata differed by source and by participant and was supplied without curation.

The CDR1 and CDR2 encoded by the germline V gene are LGHNA and YSLEER. V loses 1 base of germline sequence and J loses 3 bases, and the interval between the two ends is 16 bases. Measured from the cysteine to the phenylalanine, the CDR3 is 17 residues long. Here the CDR3 DNA is all that survives: 51 bases in frame from base 1. TCRbeta CDR3 regions were amplified from genomic DNA using the immunoSEQ Assay, a bias-controlled multiplex PCR. Per the authors' processing: Nucleated cell counts per sample were estimated from amplification of reference gene primers within the assay. Sequence reads were collapsed and filtered to measure the absolute abundance of every unique TCRbeta CDR3 rearrangement. For each sample, productive Simpson clonality was calculated by taking the square root of Simpson's diversity index across productive rearrangements. TCRdb re-hosts the immuneACCESS table, in-frame sequences only. Its copies lack some clones; in the studies checked, an unresolved V gene accounts for under half of them, and the cause for the rest is not known. D and trimming were read from the DNA, whereas the V and J calls and clone size are those reported in that table. A total of tens of thousands of clones appear in this sample, around 90% of them only once. Of the sample, around 12% falls within the top ten clones.

Sequenced material: peripheral blood. The rearranged chain carries TRBV4-3 and TRBJ2-1; the best D guess is TRBD2, with 6 bases matching. The clonotype comes from a human donor with active COVID-19. The donor label of this sample is uncertain. The CDR3: CASSQAPLREYYNEQFF. The sequenced DNA is TGCGCCAGCAGCCAAGCCCCTTTGCGGGAATACTACAATGAGCAGTTCTTC.